This T cell receptor beta chain derives from a study of T cells in Graves' hyperthyroidism and ophthalmopathy. Study conclusions and caveats: Blood held most thyroid clonotypes expanded above 0.001 frequency. Prediction of ophthalmopathy progression came a median approximately 6.5 months pre-onset.

V lost 3 bases and J lost 9, with 12 bases in between. Germline CDR1 and CDR2: SEHNR and FQNEAQ (reference sequence). This CDR3 region has 13 residues. Exclusion followed for patients with uncontrolled infection, other autoimmune disease, pregnancy or lactation. Amplified TCR beta CDR3 regions came from RNA transcripts. HTBI primers were employed in a first-round RT-PCR of the TCR CDR3. MiXCR, run by TCRdb on the multiplex PCR reads, gives a single entry per CDR3 protein. The sample yields approximately 58,000 distinct CDR3 sequences, 40% to 55% seen once. This clonotype was seen many times. Its antigen is currently unknown.

The sequencing input was blood. The receptor comes from a woman aged 25 to 39 with Graves' ophthalmopathy. This sequence joins TRBV7-9 and TRBJ2-1, with D perhaps TRBD2 (5 bases). The CDR3, as DNA: TGTGCCAGCAGCTTGCAGAGCGGCATTGAGCAGTTCTTC. Translated, it gives CASSLQSGIEQFF.